This TCR beta chain was recovered during a study of control samples from healthy donors and cancer patients. Per germline, CDR1 SNHLY and CDR2 FYNNEI. Trimming took off 4 bases at V and 5 bases at J, with 14 bases between the two ends. This CDR3 is 14 amino acids long. The assay was immunoSEQ multiplex PCR, and TCRdb's table has in-frame clones only and misses some. The data hold 75,000 to 95,000 clones, with about 88% observed a single time. The rearrangement uses TRBV2 and TRBJ1-1, with D uncertain. The specimen was blood. The TCR was taken from a woman in her forties or fifties in good health. CDR3 DNA: TGTGCCAGCAGTGGAGAAGGAGGGTATACTGAAGCTTTCTTT. Encoded protein: CASSGEGGYTEAFF.